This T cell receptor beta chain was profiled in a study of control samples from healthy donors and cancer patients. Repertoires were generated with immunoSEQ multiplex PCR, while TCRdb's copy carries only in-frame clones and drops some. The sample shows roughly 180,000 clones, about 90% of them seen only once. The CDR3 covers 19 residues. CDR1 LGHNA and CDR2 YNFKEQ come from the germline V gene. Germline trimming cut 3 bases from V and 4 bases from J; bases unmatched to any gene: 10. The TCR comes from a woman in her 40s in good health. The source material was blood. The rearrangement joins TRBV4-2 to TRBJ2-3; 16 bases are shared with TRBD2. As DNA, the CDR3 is TGTGCCAGCAGCCAGGAGGGACTAGCGGGGGGGCCGGTCGCAGATACGCAGTATTTT. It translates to CASSQEGLAGGPVADTQYF.